This record covers a single T cell receptor (beta chain). What it recognizes is unknown. Genomic DNA constituted the template upon which TCR beta VDJ and CDR3 profiling was performed. MiXCR, run by TCRdb on the reads, gives a single entry per CDR3 protein. The sample contains approximately 150,000 distinct CDR3 sequences, 60% to 80% of which appear only once. Flow cytometry had shown expanded CD8+CD57+ cells in the patients chosen for sequencing. Patients had undergone no therapy by the time their blood was sampled. With V trimmed by 0 bases and J by 0 bases, 4 bases remained unmatched. Germline V gene lookup returns CDR1 SGHRS and CDR2 YFSETQ. This CDR3 is 17 amino acids long. These data come from a study of CD8+CD57+ T cells in acquired aplastic anemia. As for the study in general: Sorted CD4+ and CD8+ cells yielded roughly 3.4 ug of DNA on average.

General study results and limits: Patients did not significantly differ from controls in CD8+ Simpson's diversity. Patients and controls shared about 27 CD8+ CDR3 sequences.

Sequenced material: sorted CD4+, CD8+, or CD8+CD57+ T cells (not recorded which) from PBMCs. This receptor was identified in a human donor with aplastic anemia. V and J are TRBV5-1 and TRBJ2-3, with TRBD2 matching over 10 bases. The CDR3 nucleotides are TGCGCCAGCAGCTTGGCTTTACTAGCGGGGAGCACAGATACGCAGTATTTT. Translation gives CASSLALLAGSTDTQYF.